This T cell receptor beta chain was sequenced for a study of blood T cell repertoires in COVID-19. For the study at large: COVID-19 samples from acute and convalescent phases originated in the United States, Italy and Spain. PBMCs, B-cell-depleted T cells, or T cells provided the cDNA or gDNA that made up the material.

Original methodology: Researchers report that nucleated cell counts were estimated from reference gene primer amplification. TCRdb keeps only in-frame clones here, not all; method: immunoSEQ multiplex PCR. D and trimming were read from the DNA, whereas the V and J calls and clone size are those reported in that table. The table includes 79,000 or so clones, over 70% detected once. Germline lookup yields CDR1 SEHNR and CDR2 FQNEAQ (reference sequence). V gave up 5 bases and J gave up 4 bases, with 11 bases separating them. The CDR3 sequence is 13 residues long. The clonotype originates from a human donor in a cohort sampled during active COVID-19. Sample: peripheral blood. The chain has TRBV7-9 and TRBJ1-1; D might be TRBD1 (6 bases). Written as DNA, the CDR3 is TGTGCCAGCAGCCCGGGGACAAGCACTGAAGCTTTCTTT. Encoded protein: CASSPGTSTEAFF. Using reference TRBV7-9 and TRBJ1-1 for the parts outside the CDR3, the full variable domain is DTGVSQNPRHKITKRGQNVTFRCDPISEHNRLYWYRQTLGQGPEFLTYFQNEAQLEKSRLLSDRFSAERPKGSFSTLEIQRTEQGDSAMYLCASSPGTSTEAFFGQGTRLTVV.